This entry lists 7 T cell receptor beta chains sequenced from one sample in a study of blood T cell repertoires in COVID-19. TCRdb keeps only in-frame clones here, not all; method: immunoSEQ multiplex PCR. The table lists 53,000 or so clones, 75% to 80% of them singletons, with around 43% in the top ten. Sequencing was done on a sample of peripheral blood. All receptors come from a man between 65 and 85 years old with active or convalescent COVID-19.

V usage is TRBV19 and J usage is TRBJ2-1; 11 bases are a match to TRBD2. This CDR3 contains 14 residues. V trimming: 3 bases; J trimming: 11 bases; junction bases outside the gene matches: 6. Germline CDR1 and CDR2: LNHDA and SQIVND (reference sequence). The DNA of the CDR3 is TGTGCCAGTAGTATGGGTGTAGCGGGGGGGAAGCAGTTCTTC. Translated: CASSMGVAGGKQFF.

V gene TRBV6-5 combines with J gene TRBJ1-1; D uncertain. Germline V gene sequence: CDR1 MNHEY, CDR2 SVGAGI. The ends were cut back, 8 bases at V and 1 base at J, with 11 bases in the middle. CDR3 length equals 13 residues. CDR3 coding DNA: TGTGCCAGCCGAGCGGACCCGAACACTGAAGCTTTCTTT. Its translation: CASRADPNTEAFF.

The chain carries TRBV5-6 and TRBJ1-1, with D possibly matching TRBD1 (5 bases). The CDR3 has 14 residues. Germline V gene sequence: CDR1 SGHDT, CDR2 YYEEEE. V lost 4 bases to trimming and J lost 2 bases, with 12 bases between them. CDR3 residues: CASSLRGVNTEAFF. The CDR3 DNA reads as TGTGCCAGCAGCCTCCGGGGGGTCAACACTGAAGCTTTCTTT.

The chain couples TRBV19 to TRBJ1-1; D is perhaps TRBD1 (5 bases). The CDR3 runs to 14 residues. Trimming pared 5 bases from V and 0 bases from J, leaving 10 bases between. The germline gives CDR1 LNHDA, CDR2 SQIVND (reference sequence). Here the CDR3 DNA reads TGTGCCAGTAGTGTTCAGGGCCTGAACACTGAAGCTTTCTTT. Its protein is CASSVQGLNTEAFF.

The V and J genes are TRBV18 and TRBJ1-6; 7 bases are shared with TRBD1. With 3 bases clipped from V and 7 bases from J, the junction kept 6 bases outside the gene matches. CDR3 size: 15 residues. From germline, CDR1 is KGHSH and CDR2 LQKENI. The DNA of the CDR3 is TGTGCCAGCTCACCCAATACAGGGGAAAATTCACCCCTCCACTTT. Residues: CASSPNTGENSPLHF.

Only a few counts were recorded for this clone. The rearrangement links TRBV14 to TRBJ2-4, with D uncertain. In germline, CDR1 is SGHDN, CDR2 FVKESK. The CDR3 contains 13 residues. Trimming cost V 1 base and J 9 bases, with 10 bases left between them. In DNA form, the CDR3 reads TGTGCCAGCAGCCAAGTGCCGGGTTTCATTCAGTACTTC. Translating gives CASSQVPGFIQYF.

V gene TRBV28 combines with J gene TRBJ2-3; the match to TRBD2 covers 9 bases. V gave up 9 bases and J gave up 1 base; unmatched junction bases: 5. The CDR3 consists of 14 residues. The germline CDR1 and CDR2 sequences are MDHEN and SYDVKM. The CDR3 reads CASLAGRRTDTQYF. Here the CDR3 DNA reads TGTGCCAGTCTAGCGGGGCGACGCACAGATACGCAGTATTTT.